This T cell receptor (beta chain) was sequenced during a study of cytomegalovirus exposure and HLA in healthy donors. Study-wide results and limits: In vitro work confirmed that a few CMV-associated chains recognize CMV antigens.

From germline, CDR1 is MNHEY and CDR2 SMNVEV (reference sequence). The junction had 4 bases not matched to a gene; V was cut back by 4 bases and J by 7 bases. The CDR3 has 13 amino acids. On this clone itself: The antigen is undetermined.

This table comes from immunoSEQ multiplex PCR, and its TCRdb copy is limited to in-frame clones, with some not included. The top ten hold over 0.9% of the sample, which has 300,000 to 400,000 clones, approximately 85% seen once. The chain recombines TRBV27 with TRBJ1-5; 7 nucleotides match TRBD1. This TCR came from a man aged 25-45 years in good health and CMV-seronegative. Material: PBMCs. The DNA of the CDR3 is TGTGCCAGCAGTTCCGGACAGGCCCAGCCCCAGCATTTT. Amino acids: CASSSGQAQPQHF.